This paragraph covers one T cell receptor beta chain sequence. This record comes from a study of T cells expressing NK-cell markers. Libraries used 5'RACE template switching adding universal primer site and UMIs. TCRdb reprocessed the 5' RACE reads and keeps a single row for each CDR3 protein, giving no DNA. This repertoire includes around 550,000 distinct CDR3 sequences. The CDR3 extends over 16 amino acids. Per germline, CDR1 DFQATT and CDR2 SNEGSKA (reference sequence). The receptor was isolated from a man aged 18 to 30 in good health. The V gene is TRBV20-1, the J gene TRBJ2-3; the D call from TCRdb, TRBD2, cannot be confirmed without DNA. Sequencing used blood T cells: a sorted CD56 or NKG2C T cell subset, CD4+ or CD8+ T cells, or bulk PBMC T cells (not recorded which). CDR3 in amino acids: CSASGPGNTGTDTQYF.